This is a list of T cell receptor beta chains from one sample in a study of cytomegalovirus exposure and HLA in healthy donors. Data came from immunoSEQ multiplex PCR; TCRdb stores just in-frame clones and leaves some out. This listing includes roughly 120,000 clones. Source material: PBMCs. The receptors come from a man between 25 and 39 years old in good health and CMV-seronegative. Both conserved end residues are part of each CDR3. A D gene is named only where the DNA matches it firmly.

15	TRBV27	.	TRBJ1-2	CASSQGAGINYGYTF	TGTGCCAGCAGTCAAGGGGCAGGGATCAACTATGGCTACACCTTC
16	TRBV7-6	.	TRBJ2-1	CASSLGTPSRSLGQFF	TGTGCCAGCAGCTTGGGGACACCAAGTCGTTCCCTTGGGCAGTTCTTC
15	TRBV7-8	.	TRBJ2-1	CASSLALQRVNEQFF	TGTGCCAGCAGCTTAGCGCTACAGCGGGTCAATGAGCAGTTCTTC
14	TRBV11-2	.	TRBJ1-1	CASSLPGMNTEAFF	TGTGCCAGCAGCTTACCCGGGATGAACACTGAAGCTTTCTTT
16	TRBV5-1	TRBD1	TRBJ2-5	CASSWGDRGLQETQYF	TGCGCCAGCAGCTGGGGGGACAGGGGCCTCCAAGAGACCCAGTACTTC
12	TRBV28	.	TRBJ1-5	CASRLSNQPQHF	TGTGCCAGCAGACTTAGCAATCAGCCCCAGCATTTT
15	TRBV4-2	TRBD1	TRBJ1-4	CASSQLDRGNEKLFF	TGTGCCAGCAGCCAACTTGACAGGGGGAATGAAAAACTGTTTTTT
16	TRBV7-9	.	TRBJ2-1	CASSRGDTPSADEQFF	TGTGCCAGCAGCCGGGGGGACACACCTTCGGCGGATGAGCAGTTCTTC
15	TRBV28	.	TRBJ1-2	CASSLSEAVDYGYTF	TGTGCCAGCAGTTTAAGCGAGGCAGTCGACTATGGCTACACCTTC
17	TRBV28	TRBD2	TRBJ2-7	CASSFPLASGSTYEQYF	TGTGCCAGCAGTTTCCCGTTGGCGAGCGGGAGTACCTACGAGCAGTACTTC
14	TRBV19	.	TRBJ1-1	CASSTDRKNTEAFF	TGTGCCAGTAGTACGGACAGAAAGAACACTGAAGCTTTCTTT
17	TRBV19	.	TRBJ2-5	CASSSKTKRQAQETQYF	TGTGCCAGTAGTTCCAAGACCAAGCGACAGGCACAAGAGACCCAGTACTTC
15	TRBV28	.	TRBJ1-5	CASSFSGRESQPQHF	TGTGCCAGCAGTTTCTCGGGGAGGGAAAGTCAGCCCCAGCATTTT
16	TRBV10-3	.	TRBJ2-7	CAISEGKLLGTYEQYF	TGTGCCATCAGTGAGGGGAAACTACTAGGCACCTACGAGCAGTACTTC
13	TRBV6-6	.	TRBJ2-1	CASSPGENNEQFF	TGTGCCAGCAGCCCGGGGGAGAACAATGAGCAGTTCTTC
17	TRBV6-1	TRBD2	TRBJ2-4	CASSEASGAIAKNIQYF	TGTGCCAGCAGTGAAGCCAGCGGGGCCATAGCCAAAAACATTCAGTACTTC
13	TRBV27	.	TRBJ1-4	CASSSRTNEKLFF	TGTGCCAGCAGTTCCCGAACTAATGAAAAACTGTTTTTT
12	TRBV19	.	TRBJ1-2	CASRAQGSGYTF	TGTGCCAGTAGGGCCCAGGGGAGTGGCTACACCTTC
15	TRBV18	TRBD1	TRBJ1-4	CASSPGGQGHEKLFF	TGTGCCAGCTCACCTGGGGGACAGGGACATGAAAAACTGTTTTTT
16	TRBV7-9	TRBD2	TRBJ2-1	CASSRTSGSSYNEQFF	TGTGCCAGCAGCCGTACTAGCGGTAGCTCCTACAATGAGCAGTTCTTC
17	TRBV4-2	TRBD1	TRBJ2-7	CASSHPLDRAQSYEQYF	TGTGCCAGCAGCCACCCCTTGGACAGGGCGCAGTCCTACGAGCAGTACTTC
17	TRBV5-1	TRBD2	TRBJ2-2	CASSPRASGRGGGELFF	TGCGCCAGCAGCCCCCGGGCTAGCGGGAGAGGTGGCGGGGAGCTGTTTTTT
14	TRBV11-1	.	TRBJ2-7	CASSLAAGKNEQYF	TGTGCCAGCAGCTTAGCTGCAGGTAAGAACGAGCAGTACTTC
17	TRBV5-1	TRBD2	TRBJ2-2	CASSLAASGVGTGELFF	TGCGCCAGCAGCTTGGCAGCTAGCGGGGTTGGGACCGGGGAGCTGTTTTTT
17	TRBV7-3	TRBD1	TRBJ2-2	CASSLVAGQGATGELFF	TGTGCCAGCAGCTTGGTGGCGGGACAGGGGGCGACCGGGGAGCTGTTTTTT
16	TRBV14	.	TRBJ1-1	CASSQVAWGPYTEAFF	TGTGCCAGCAGCCAAGTTGCGTGGGGGCCCTACACTGAAGCTTTCTTT
15	TRBV7-2	TRBD2	TRBJ2-3	CASSSFAGGEDTQYF	TGTGCCAGCAGCTCCTTTGCGGGAGGCGAAGATACGCAGTATTTT
13	TRBV28	.	TRBJ2-7	CASSLSSSYEQYF	TGTGCCAGCAGTTTAAGTAGCTCCTACGAGCAGTACTTC
18	TRBV28	TRBD2	TRBJ2-7	CASSLPDRLVAGTYEQYF	TGTGCCAGCAGTTTACCAGATAGGTTGGTAGCGGGCACCTACGAGCAGTACTTC
15	TRBV7-9	.	TRBJ1-5	CASSGFGLSNQPQHF	TGTGCCAGCAGCGGGTTTGGACTTAGCAATCAGCCCCAGCATTTT
16	TRBV5-5	TRBD2	TRBJ2-5	CASSFRLAGYQETQYF	TGTGCCAGCAGCTTTCGACTAGCGGGATACCAAGAGACCCAGTACTTC
14	TRBV6-5	.	TRBJ2-5	CASSYSWQQETQYF	TGTGCCAGCAGTTACTCGTGGCAGCAAGAGACCCAGTACTTC
13	TRBV2	.	TRBJ1-2	CASSLGGNYGYTF	TGTGCCAGCAGTCTTGGAGGAAACTATGGCTACACCTTC
14	TRBV19	.	TRBJ1-5	CASTPDYLGQPQHF	TGTGCCAGTACCCCCGATTATCTAGGTCAGCCCCAGCATTTT